This TCR beta chain was identified during a study of tumor-infiltrating lymphocytes in localized non-small cell lung cancer. The wider study: Each patient gave resected tumor and non-adjacent uninvolved lung tissue. Study outcomes and limitations: No T-cell fraction difference was seen between IM1 and IM2 tumors. TCR sequencing covered a subset of patients with enough tissue. Different pieces of the same tissue went to different assays, confounding technical variation with intratumor heterogeneity.

Comment on this clone: The antigen is not known.

Profiled with immunoSEQ multiplex PCR; TCRdb holds only in-frame clones, not every one. The table lists 11,000 to 15,000 clones, about four fifths of them singletons. Germline lookup yields CDR1 SGHVS and CDR2 FQNEAQ. This CDR3 is 17 amino acids long. J gave up 2 bases and V 1 base, and 10 bases lay outside the gene matches. The sample consisted of lung tumor tissue. This TCR came from a human donor with non-small cell lung cancer. The gene calls are TRBV7-8 and TRBJ2-7, with 8 bases matching TRBD1. As DNA, the CDR3 is TGTGCCAGCAGCTTAGAATCGGGGGCAGGGGGCACCTACGAGCAGTACTTC. It codes for CASSLESGAGGTYEQYF.